These 27 T cell receptor beta chains were sequenced from one sample in a study of CD8 T cells in ankylosing spondylitis. One entry per CDR3 protein, called by TCRdb with MiXCR from the 5' RACE reads. The sample records 300,000 to 400,000 distinct CDR3 sequences, roughly 15% being singletons. The sequencing sample was made of blood, either unsorted or a sorted T cell fraction (not recorded which). The receptors were gathered from a male donor with ankylosing spondylitis or in good health (not recorded which).

The chain carries TRBV5-1 and TRBJ2-5, with D possibly TRBD1 on 5 matching bases. Trimming removed 4 bases from V and 5 bases from J, with 15 bases in between. Per the germline V gene, CDR1 is SGHRS and CDR2 is YFSETQ. The CDR3 runs to 14 residues. Here the CDR3 reads CASSPQGNGETQYF. The CDR3, as DNA: TGCGCCAGCAGCCCGCAGGGAAACGGGGAGACCCAGTACTTC.

The chain employs TRBV10-2 and TRBJ2-7, with unresolved D. The CDR3 is 16 amino acids. With 0 bases removed from V and 0 bases from J, the gap between germline ends came to 12 bases. CDR1 is WSHSY, CDR2 SAAADI, per germline. CDR3 loop: CASSESVGFSSYEQYF. The CDR3 DNA sequence: TGCGCCAGCAGTGAGTCAGTGGGGTTCAGCTCCTACGAGCAGTACTTC.

This clonotype was seen at least ten times. One end of the junction fails to match germline, which may point to a read error. The chain recombines TRBV12-3 or TRBV12-4 with TRBJ2-2; D might be TRBD2 (5 bases). This CDR3 contains 13 residues. The CDR3 sequence: CASSLRGTGELFF. CDR3 bases: TGCGCCAGCAGCTTGCGCGGGACCGGGGAGCTGTTTTTT.

This clonotype turned up a few times. The rearrangement uses TRBV15 and TRBJ2-7; 7 nucleotides line up with TRBD1. From germline, CDR1 is LNHNV and CDR2 YYDKDF (reference sequence). V gave up 11 bases and J gave up 2 bases; unmatched junction bases: 18. The CDR3 is 16 amino acids. CDR3 amino acids: CASRYPTGTLTYEQYF. The CDR3 DNA reads as TGTGCCTCTCGCTATCCGACAGGGACGTTGACCTACGAGCAGTACTTC.

The CDR3 loop is CASMTSGGSTDTQYF. DNA for the CDR3: TGCGCCAGCATGACTAGCGGGGGGTCTACAGATACGCAGTATTTT. This chain connects TRBV5-1 to TRBJ2-3, with 13 bases that match TRBD2. Germline CDR1 and CDR2: SGHRS and YFSETQ. The CDR3 length is 15 residues. J gave up 3 bases and V 6 bases, and 4 bases lay outside the gene matches.

Only a few counts were recorded for this clonotype. Here the CDR3 reads CASSEYGGRGTGELFF. CDR3 in DNA: TGTGCCAGCAGTGAATACGGAGGAAGGGGCACCGGGGAGCTGTTTTTT. J is TRBJ2-2 and V is TRBV25-1, with D perhaps assigned TRBD1 or TRBD2 (5 bases each). This CDR3 has 16 residues. Trimming cost V 0 bases and J 4 bases, with 12 bases left between them. The germline V gene has CDR1 MGHDK and CDR2 SYGVNS.

CDR3 nucleotide sequence: TGCAGTGCTAGGAGGGGGGCGAGGAATGAGCAGTTCTTC. Amino acids: CSARRGARNEQFF. The J gene is TRBJ2-1, the V gene TRBV20-1; possibly TRBD1 or TRBD2 for D (6 bases each). V was cut by 3 bases and J by 7 bases, with 13 bases left in between. CDR1 DFQATT and CDR2 SNEGSKA come from the germline V gene (reference sequence). This CDR3 contains 13 residues.

The chain links TRBV20-1 to TRBJ1-6; TRBD1 matches at 7 bases. CDR1 is DFQATT and CDR2 is SNEGSKA in the germline V gene (reference sequence). With 3 bases clipped from V and 7 bases from J, the junction kept 9 bases outside the gene matches. The CDR3 has 15 residues. CDR3 nucleotide sequence: TGCAGTGCTAGGTTACCGACAGGGATAAATTCACCCCTCCACTTT. This codes for CSARLPTGINSPLHF.

This sequence joins TRBV5-1 and TRBJ1-4; D may be TRBD1 (5 bases). The CDR3 extends over 15 amino acids. Between the trimmed V and J ends, which lost 4 bases and 5 bases, there was a span of 15 bases. Germline lookup yields CDR1 SGHRS and CDR2 YFSETQ. The CDR3 region has the DNA TGCGCCAGCAGCCTATCCGGGACGGAAAATGAAAAACTGTTTTTT. Amino acids: CASSLSGTENEKLFF. The full variable domain, completed using reference TRBV5-1 and TRBJ1-4, is KAGVTQTPRYLIKTRGQQVTLSCSPISGHRSVSWYQQTPGQGLQFLFEYFSETQRNKGNFPGRFSGRQFSNSRSEMNVSTLELGDSALYLCASSLSGTENEKLFFGSGTQLSVL.

This clonotype was seen more than once but under ten times. The V and J genes are TRBV18 and TRBJ2-1; 8 bases are shared with TRBD1. Germline V gives CDR1 KGHSH, CDR2 LQKENI. The V segment lost 1 base and the J segment 5 bases; nucleotides outside the gene matches: 13. CDR3 size: 18 residues. The CDR3: CASSPRDGQGRANNEQFF. The DNA of the CDR3 is TGTGCCAGCTCACCACGCGACGGACAGGGTAGGGCTAACAATGAGCAGTTCTTC.

This clonotype has a count of ten or more. The chain joins TRBV9 to TRBJ1-2; D uncertain. The CDR3 is 15 amino acids. Germline V gene sequence: CDR1 SGDLS, CDR2 YYNGEE. V was pared by 5 bases and J by 3 bases, with 17 bases between. The CDR3 here is CASSQRAFSHYGYTF. CDR3 nucleotides: TGTGCCAGCAGTCAAAGGGCATTTTCACACTATGGCTACACCTTC. Filled out from reference TRBV9 and TRBJ1-2, the complete variable domain reads DSGVTQTPKHLITATGQRVTLRCSPRSGDLSVYWYQQSLDQGLQFLIQYYNGEERAKGNILERFSAQQFPDLHSELNLSSLELGDSALYFCASSQRAFSHYGYTFGSGTRLTVV.

The chain combines TRBV7-9 with TRBJ2-6; D ambiguous. The V end was cut by 5 bases, the J end by 0 bases, with 11 bases between. The CDR3 covers 16 residues. Germline-derived CDR1 and CDR2 are SEHNR and FQNEAQ (reference sequence). In DNA form, the CDR3 reads TGTGCCAGCAGCACCGGACGGACCTCTGGGGCCAACGTCCTGACTTTC. As protein: CASSTGRTSGANVLTF.

This clonotype was found a few times. The chain employs TRBV3-1 and TRBJ1-3; D ambiguous. Per germline, CDR1 LGHDT and CDR2 YNNKEL (reference sequence). Trimming took 2 bases from V and 2 from J, leaving 7 bases between them. CDR3 length: 14 residues. CDR3 in DNA: TGTGCCAGCAGCCAATCCGGGGCTGGAAACACCATATATTTT. The encoded protein is CASSQSGAGNTIYF.

The V call is TRBV15, the J call TRBJ2-2; D might be TRBD1 or TRBD2, each matching 6 bases. V was trimmed by 2 bases and J by 4 bases, leaving 11 bases between them. The CDR3 is 15 amino acids. Looked up from germline, CDR1 is LNHNV and CDR2 is YYDKDF (reference sequence). CDR3 sequence reads: CATSRRTGATGELFF. DNA of the CDR3: TGTGCCACCAGCAGAAGGACGGGGGCCACCGGGGAGCTGTTTTTT.

The rearrangement uses TRBV2 and TRBJ1-5; D unresolved. The CDR3 length is 14 residues. V was cut by 8 bases and J by 0 bases, with 11 bases left in between. Germline V gives CDR1 SNHLY, CDR2 FYNNEI. The CDR3 loop is CASGGDGSNQPQHF. CDR3 nucleotide sequence: TGTGCCAGCGGCGGAGACGGTAGCAATCAGCCCCAGCATTTT.

This clonotype has just a few counts. V is TRBV2 and J is TRBJ2-3, with 9 bases that match TRBD1. The CDR3 extends over 15 amino acids. Germline V gives CDR1 SNHLY, CDR2 FYNNEI. V was pared by 6 bases and J by 2 bases, with 6 bases of the junction left unmatched. The CDR3 spells CASRAGTGNTDTQYF. The CDR3 region has the DNA TGTGCCAGCAGAGCCGGGACAGGGAACACAGATACGCAGTATTTT.

This clonotype has a handful of counts. The chain carries TRBV6-1 and TRBJ2-1; D ambiguous. In germline, CDR1 is MNHNS, CDR2 SASEGT. V lost 7 bases and J lost 3, with 16 bases in between. The CDR3 totals 15 residues. The DNA of the CDR3 is TGTGCCAGCACCCGTGGCGCGGTAGTCTACAATGAGCAGTTCTTC. Residues: CASTRGAVVYNEQFF.

This chain joins TRBV3-1 and TRBJ2-3; 8 nucleotides line up with TRBD2. The length of the CDR3 is 15 residues. The V gene's germline CDR1 is LGHDT and CDR2 YNNKEL (reference sequence). Losses at the gene ends were 3 bases for V and 3 bases for J; bases not matched to a gene: 5. The CDR3 DNA is TGTGCCAGCAGCCATCCCCGGGGGGGGACAGATACGCAGTATTTT. Its translation is CASSHPRGGTDTQYF.

This clonotype has more than one count but fewer than ten. The V call is TRBV29-1, the J call TRBJ2-2; 7 bases match TRBD1. The CDR3 extends over 13 amino acids. Germline loops: CDR1 SQVTM, CDR2 ANQGSEA. J gave up 6 bases and V 6 bases, and 7 bases lay outside the gene matches. The CDR3 loop reads CSVRTGGPGELFF. The CDR3 nucleotides are TGCAGCGTCCGGACAGGTGGCCCCGGGGAGCTGTTTTTT.

In this sample, this clonotype turned up many times. The chain links TRBV5-1 to TRBJ1-3; no clear D gene. Between the trimmed V and J ends, which lost 0 bases and 0 bases, there was a span of 10 bases. The germline gives CDR1 SGHRS, CDR2 YFSETQ. This CDR3 contains 16 residues. Here the CDR3 reads CASSLVPGYSGNTIYF. CDR3 coding DNA: TGCGCCAGCAGCTTGGTTCCGGGATACTCTGGAAACACCATATATTTT.

This clonotype occurred a few times. The chain links TRBV15 to TRBJ2-1, with D possibly being TRBD2 (6 bases). V shed 4 bases and J shed 4 bases, with 11 bases lying between them. This CDR3 has 14 residues. Per germline, CDR1 LNHNV and CDR2 YYDKDF (reference sequence). CDR3 protein: CATSTLGTYNEQFF. CDR3 DNA: TGTGCCACCAGCACCCTCGGGACTTACAATGAGCAGTTCTTC.

This clonotype came up a few times. The CDR3 sequence: CASSLGGRDGYTF. In nucleotides, the CDR3 is TGTGCCAGCAGTTTAGGGGGGAGAGATGGCTACACCTTC. The genes are TRBV12-3 or TRBV12-4 and TRBJ1-2, with D maybe TRBD1 (5 bases). Trimming took off 1 base at V and 6 bases at J, with 9 bases between the two ends. The CDR3 has 13 amino acids.

This clonotype was found a few times. J is TRBJ2-3 and V is TRBV10-2; 9 nucleotides agree with TRBD2. The CDR3 extends over 15 amino acids. Unmatched junction bases numbered 7, after V lost 2 bases and J lost 7 bases. Per germline, CDR1 WSHSY and CDR2 SAAADI. Written as DNA, the CDR3 is TGCGCCAGCAGTGAGGTGCGGGAGGGCCTATATACGCAGTATTTT. It yields the protein CASSEVREGLYTQYF.

This clonotype came up a few times. This chain links TRBV5-1 with TRBJ2-7, with 7 bases matching TRBD1. In germline, CDR1 is SGHRS, CDR2 YFSETQ. The CDR3 totals 15 residues. Germline trimming cut 4 bases from V and 3 bases from J; bases unmatched to any gene: 10. CDR3: CASSVTTGWDYEQYF. The CDR3 DNA follows: TGCGCCAGCAGCGTCACGACAGGGTGGGACTACGAGCAGTACTTC. Drawing the rest from reference TRBV5-1 and TRBJ2-7, the complete variable domain is KAGVTQTPRYLIKTRGQQVTLSCSPISGHRSVSWYQQTPGQGLQFLFEYFSETQRNKGNFPGRFSGRQFSNSRSEMNVSTLELGDSALYLCASSVTTGWDYEQYFGPGTRLTVT.

In its sample, this clonotype was seen a few times. V usage is TRBV20-1 and J usage is TRBJ2-3; the match to TRBD2 covers 11 bases. The V segment lost 3 bases and the J segment 2 bases; nucleotides outside the gene matches: 7. The CDR3 loop spans 16 amino acids. Germline CDR1 and CDR2: DFQATT and SNEGSKA (reference sequence). CDR3 protein: CSARTSLAGDTDTQYF. In nucleotides, the CDR3 is TGCAGTGCTAGGACCTCACTAGCGGGGGACACAGATACGCAGTATTTT.

The chain links TRBV5-1 to TRBJ1-1; weak D call: TRBD1 (5 bases). The CDR3 length is 14 residues. Deletions cut 5 bases from V and 0 bases from J, with 11 bases between. Germline V CDR1 and CDR2: SGHRS, YFSETQ. The DNA of the CDR3 is TGCGCCAGCAGACAGGCAGGGATGAACACTGAAGCTTTCTTT. Translating gives CASRQAGMNTEAFF.

This clonotype was seen at least ten times. The genes are TRBV2 and TRBJ1-3; possible D gene TRBD1, 5 bases. CDR3 length: 15 residues. The V end lost 5 bases, the J end lost 0 bases, and 11 bases lay between the germline ends. Germline CDR1 reads SNHLY; CDR2 reads FYNNEI. The CDR3 region is CASSPFQGSGNTIYF. In DNA, the CDR3 is TGTGCCAGCAGTCCCTTCCAGGGCTCTGGAAACACCATATATTTT.